This T cell receptor beta chain was recovered during a study of T cells in narcolepsy. Using immunoSEQ multiplex PCR, the repertoire was profiled, and TCRdb retains in-frame clones only, with some absent. The repertoire holds tens of thousands of clones, with more than 75% as singletons. Germline lookup yields CDR1 MDHEN and CDR2 SYDVKM. With 5 bases removed from V and 5 bases from J, the gap between germline ends came to 18 bases. This CDR3 is 15 amino acids long. The specimen was CD45RA- memory CD4+ T cells from PBMCs. The receptor's source is a human donor with narcolepsy. The rearrangement joins TRBV28 to TRBJ1-2; TRBD1 is a possible D gene (5 bases). DNA of the CDR3: TGTGCCAGCAGTCCAAACTCAGGGTTGGAGTATGGCTACACCTTC. Translated: CASSPNSGLEYGYTF.